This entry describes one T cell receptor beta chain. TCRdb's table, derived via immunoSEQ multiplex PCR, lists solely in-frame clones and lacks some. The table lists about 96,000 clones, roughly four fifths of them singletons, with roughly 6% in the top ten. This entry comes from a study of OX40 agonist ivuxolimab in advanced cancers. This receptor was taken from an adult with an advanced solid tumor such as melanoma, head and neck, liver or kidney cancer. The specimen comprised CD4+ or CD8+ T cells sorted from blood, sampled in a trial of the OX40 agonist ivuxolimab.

CDR3 residues: CASSEALPGFSYEQYF. The CDR3 DNA reads TGTGCCAGCAGTGAAGCGCTACCGGGTTTCTCCTACGAGCAGTACTTC. This chain joins TRBV2 and TRBJ2-7, with D unclear. This CDR3 is built from 16 residues. Germline CDR1 SNHLY, CDR2 FYNNEI. V was trimmed by 0 bases and J by 0 bases, leaving 12 bases between them.